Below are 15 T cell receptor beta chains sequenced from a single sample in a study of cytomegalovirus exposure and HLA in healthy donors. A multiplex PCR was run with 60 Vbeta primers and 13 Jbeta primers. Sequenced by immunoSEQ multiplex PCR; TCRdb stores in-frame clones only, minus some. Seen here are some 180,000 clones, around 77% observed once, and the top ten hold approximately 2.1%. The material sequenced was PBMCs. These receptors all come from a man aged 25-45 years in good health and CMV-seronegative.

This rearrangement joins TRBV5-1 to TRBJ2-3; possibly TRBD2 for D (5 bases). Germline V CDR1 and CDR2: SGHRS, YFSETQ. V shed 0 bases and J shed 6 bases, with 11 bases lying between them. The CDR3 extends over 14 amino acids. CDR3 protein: CASSLVASRDTQYF. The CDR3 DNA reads TGCGCCAGCAGCTTGGTAGCGTCCCGCGATACGCAGTATTTT.

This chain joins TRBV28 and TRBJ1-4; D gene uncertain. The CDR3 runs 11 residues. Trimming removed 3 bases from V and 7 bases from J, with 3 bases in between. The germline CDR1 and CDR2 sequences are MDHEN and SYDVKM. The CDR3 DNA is TGTGCCAGCAGTTTCTCTGAAAAACTGTTTTTT. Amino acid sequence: CASSFSEKLFF.

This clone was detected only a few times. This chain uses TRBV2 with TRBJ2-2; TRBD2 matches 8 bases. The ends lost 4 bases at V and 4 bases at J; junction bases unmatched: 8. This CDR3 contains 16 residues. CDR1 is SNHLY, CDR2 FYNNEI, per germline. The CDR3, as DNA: TGTGCCAGCAGTGCAGCCGGGGGGGCTGTCACCGGGGAGCTGTTTTTT. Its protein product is CASSAAGGAVTGELFF.

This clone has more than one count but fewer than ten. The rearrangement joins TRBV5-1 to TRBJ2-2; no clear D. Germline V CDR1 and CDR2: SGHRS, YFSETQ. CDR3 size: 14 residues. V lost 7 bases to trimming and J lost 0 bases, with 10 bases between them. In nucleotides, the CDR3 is TGCGCCAGCGGTGTAGCCGCGAACACCGGGGAGCTGTTTTTT. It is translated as CASGVAANTGELFF.

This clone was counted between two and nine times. The CDR3 region has the DNA TGTGCCAGTAGCCTTTTCCCGACAGGGGTGACCGGGGAGCTGTTTTTT. It codes for CASSLFPTGVTGELFF. V usage is TRBV19 and J usage is TRBJ2-2; 8 bases line up with TRBD1. V was clipped by 6 bases and J by 5 bases; unmatched bases: 11. Germline V gene data show CDR1 as LNHDA and CDR2 as SQIVND (reference sequence). The CDR3 covers 16 residues.

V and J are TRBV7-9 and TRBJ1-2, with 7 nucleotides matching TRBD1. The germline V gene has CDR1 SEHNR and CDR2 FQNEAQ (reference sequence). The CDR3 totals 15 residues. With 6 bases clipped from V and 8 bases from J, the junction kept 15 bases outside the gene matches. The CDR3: CASSSIPDRVDGYTF. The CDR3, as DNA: TGTGCCAGCAGTTCAATCCCCGACAGGGTGGACGGCTACACCTTC.

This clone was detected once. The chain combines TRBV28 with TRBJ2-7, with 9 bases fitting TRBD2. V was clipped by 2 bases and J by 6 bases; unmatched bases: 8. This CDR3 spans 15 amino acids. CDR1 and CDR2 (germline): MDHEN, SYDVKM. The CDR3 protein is CASSLLAGGPGEQYF. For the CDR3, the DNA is TGTGCCAGCAGTTTACTTGCGGGAGGGCCAGGCGAGCAGTACTTC.

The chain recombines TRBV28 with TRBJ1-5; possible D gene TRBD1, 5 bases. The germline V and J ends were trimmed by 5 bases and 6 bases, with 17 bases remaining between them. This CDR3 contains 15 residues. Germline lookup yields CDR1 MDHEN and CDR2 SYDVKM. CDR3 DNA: TGTGCCAGCAGTCCATATTACTTTCAGGGTCAGCCCCAGCATTTT. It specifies CASSPYYFQGQPQHF.

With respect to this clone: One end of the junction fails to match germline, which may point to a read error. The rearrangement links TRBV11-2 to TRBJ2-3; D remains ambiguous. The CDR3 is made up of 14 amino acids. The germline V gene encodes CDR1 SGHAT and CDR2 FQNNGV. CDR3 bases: TGTGCCAGCAGTTTAGGGTCTATCACAGATACGCAGTATTTT. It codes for CASSLGSITDTQYF.

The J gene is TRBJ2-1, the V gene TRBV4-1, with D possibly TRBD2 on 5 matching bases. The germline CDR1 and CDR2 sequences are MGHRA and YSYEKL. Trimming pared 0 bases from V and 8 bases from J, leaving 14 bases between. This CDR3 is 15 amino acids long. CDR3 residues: CASSQDSLEVYEQFF. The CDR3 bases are TGCGCCAGCAGCCAAGATTCACTAGAAGTGTATGAGCAGTTCTTC.

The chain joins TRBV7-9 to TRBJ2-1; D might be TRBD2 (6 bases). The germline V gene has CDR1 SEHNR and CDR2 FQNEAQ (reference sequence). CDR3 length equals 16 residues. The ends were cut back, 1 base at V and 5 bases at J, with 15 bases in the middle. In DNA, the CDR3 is TGTGCCAGCAGCTTAGGGGCAGCCGGGAGAAACAATGAGCAGTTCTTC. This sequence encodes CASSLGAAGRNNEQFF.

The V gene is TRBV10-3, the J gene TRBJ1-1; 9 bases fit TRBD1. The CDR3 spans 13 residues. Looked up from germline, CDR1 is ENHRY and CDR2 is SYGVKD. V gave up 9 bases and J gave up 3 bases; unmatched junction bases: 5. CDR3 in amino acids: CAITDRGDTEAFF. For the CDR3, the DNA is TGTGCCATTACGGACAGGGGTGACACTGAAGCTTTCTTT.

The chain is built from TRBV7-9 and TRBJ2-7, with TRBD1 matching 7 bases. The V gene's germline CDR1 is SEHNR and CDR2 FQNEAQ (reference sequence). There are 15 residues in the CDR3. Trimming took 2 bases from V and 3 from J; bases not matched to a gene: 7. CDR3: CASSLHDRALYEQYF. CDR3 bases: TGTGCCAGCAGCTTACATGACAGGGCCCTCTACGAGCAGTACTTC.

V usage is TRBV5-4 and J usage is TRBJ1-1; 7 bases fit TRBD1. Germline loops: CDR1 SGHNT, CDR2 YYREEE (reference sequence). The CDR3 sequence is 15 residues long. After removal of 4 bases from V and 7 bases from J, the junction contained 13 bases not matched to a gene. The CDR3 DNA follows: TGTGCCAGCAGCCTACCCTCTGACAGGGTTGGTGAAGCTTTCTTT. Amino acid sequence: CASSLPSDRVGEAFF.

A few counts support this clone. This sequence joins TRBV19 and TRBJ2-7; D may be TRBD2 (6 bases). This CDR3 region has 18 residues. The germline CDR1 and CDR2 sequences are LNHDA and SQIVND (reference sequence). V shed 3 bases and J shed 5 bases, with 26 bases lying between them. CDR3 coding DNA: TGTGCCAGTAGTATTAGAGGGGTAGCGGCGGGAATTTCCCACGAGCAGTACTTC. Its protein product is CASSIRGVAAGISHEQYF.